The 3 T cell receptor beta chains below all came from one sample that was sequenced in a study of shared clonotypes between healthy human individuals. Repertoires were generated with immunoSEQ multiplex PCR, while TCRdb's copy carries only in-frame clones and drops some. The sample holds about 2.4 million clones; roughly nine tenths are singletons and the top ten take 0.14%. Specimen: naive CD4+ T cells sorted from blood. Subset given: CD45RA+ positively selected. Receptors were obtained from a man younger than 35 in good health.

The V and J genes are TRBV5-1 and TRBJ1-2; D possibly corresponds to TRBD1 (6 bases). The CDR3 is 14 amino acids. Trimming stripped 4 bases from V and 6 bases from J, with 16 bases between. Germline values: CDR1 SGHRS, CDR2 YFSETQ. CDR3 protein: CASSPRDIINGYTF. CDR3 nucleotides: TGCGCCAGCAGCCCCCGGGACATAATAAATGGCTACACCTTC.

For this clone: No DNA is shown, since the ends of the CDR3 on it are uncertain; the CDR3 is the one TCRdb lists. This chain uses TRBV7-2 with TRBJ2-3. Per the germline V gene, CDR1 is SGHTA and CDR2 is FQGNSA. The CDR3 is 13 amino acids in total, end residues counted. The CDR3 region is CASSLFFGDTQYF.

The gene calls are TRBV6-1 and TRBJ2-7, with 7 bases aligning to TRBD1. The CDR3 has 13 residues. The germline CDR1 and CDR2 sequences are MNHNS and SASEGT. Trimming at V came to 9 bases and at J to 4 bases, leaving 9 bases not matched to a gene. In DNA, the CDR3 is TGTGCCAGTCGATGGACAGGAGGTTACGAGCAGTACTTC. Translating it yields CASRWTGGYEQYF.